This T cell receptor (beta chain) emerged from a study of T cells in Graves' hyperthyroidism and ophthalmopathy. TCR beta CDR3 sequences were amplified from RNA transcripts. First-round RT-PCR targeting the TCR CDR3 was performed with the HTBI primer set. TCRdb re-called the multiplex PCR reads through MiXCR, storing one row per CDR3 protein. The table includes a few hundred thousand distinct CDR3 sequences, about 17% detected once. This clonotype was counted many times. Its antigen is not identified. This CDR3 is built from 16 residues. Germline trimming cut 3 bases from V and 5 bases from J; bases unmatched to any gene: 10. Germline V gene lookup returns CDR1 DFQATT and CDR2 SNEGSKA (reference sequence). Study observations and caveats: Most thyroid clonotypes expanded above 0.001 appeared in blood too. Stable hyperthyroidism was separated from ophthalmopathy by a model based on 13 V-J features. Progression to ophthalmopathy was predicted a median of roughly 6.5 months early.

This rearrangement joins TRBV20-1 to TRBJ2-1; TRBD2 agrees at 10 bases. The clonotype comes from a man in his forties or fifties with Graves' hyperthyroidism. Sequenced input: blood. The CDR3 here is CSASLDVAGGDNEQFF. CDR3 in DNA: TGCAGTGCTAGCCTTGATGTAGCGGGAGGAGACAATGAGCAGTTCTTC.